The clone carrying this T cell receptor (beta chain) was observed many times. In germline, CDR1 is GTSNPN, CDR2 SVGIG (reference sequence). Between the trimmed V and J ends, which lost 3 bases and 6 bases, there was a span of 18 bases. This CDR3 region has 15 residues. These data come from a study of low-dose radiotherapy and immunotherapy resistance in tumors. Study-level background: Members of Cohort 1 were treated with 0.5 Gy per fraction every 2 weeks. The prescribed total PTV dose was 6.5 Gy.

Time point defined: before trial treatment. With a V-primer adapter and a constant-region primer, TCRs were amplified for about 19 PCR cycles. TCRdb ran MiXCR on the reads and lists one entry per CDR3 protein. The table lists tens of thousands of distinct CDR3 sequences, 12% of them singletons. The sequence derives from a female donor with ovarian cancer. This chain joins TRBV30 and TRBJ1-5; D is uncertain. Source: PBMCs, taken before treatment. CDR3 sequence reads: CAWSEAGRRGQPQHF. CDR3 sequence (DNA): TGTGCCTGGAGCGAGGCGGGCAGGCGGGGTCAGCCCCAGCATTTT.